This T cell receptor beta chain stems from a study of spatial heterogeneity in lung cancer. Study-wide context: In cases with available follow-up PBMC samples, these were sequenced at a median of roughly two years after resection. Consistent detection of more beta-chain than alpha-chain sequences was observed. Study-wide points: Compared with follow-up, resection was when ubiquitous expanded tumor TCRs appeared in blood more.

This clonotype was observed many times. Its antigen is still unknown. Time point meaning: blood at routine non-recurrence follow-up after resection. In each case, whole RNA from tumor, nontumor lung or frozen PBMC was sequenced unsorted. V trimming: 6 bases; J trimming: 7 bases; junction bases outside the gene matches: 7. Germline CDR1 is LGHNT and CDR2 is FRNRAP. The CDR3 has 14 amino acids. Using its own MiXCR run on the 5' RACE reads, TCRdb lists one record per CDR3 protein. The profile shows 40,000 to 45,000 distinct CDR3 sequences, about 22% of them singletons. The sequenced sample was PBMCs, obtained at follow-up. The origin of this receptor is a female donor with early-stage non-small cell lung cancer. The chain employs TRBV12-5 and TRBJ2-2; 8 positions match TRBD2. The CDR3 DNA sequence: TGTGCTAGTGGGCCGGGGGGGCCGAACGGGGAGCTGTTTTTT. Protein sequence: CASGPGGPNGELFF.